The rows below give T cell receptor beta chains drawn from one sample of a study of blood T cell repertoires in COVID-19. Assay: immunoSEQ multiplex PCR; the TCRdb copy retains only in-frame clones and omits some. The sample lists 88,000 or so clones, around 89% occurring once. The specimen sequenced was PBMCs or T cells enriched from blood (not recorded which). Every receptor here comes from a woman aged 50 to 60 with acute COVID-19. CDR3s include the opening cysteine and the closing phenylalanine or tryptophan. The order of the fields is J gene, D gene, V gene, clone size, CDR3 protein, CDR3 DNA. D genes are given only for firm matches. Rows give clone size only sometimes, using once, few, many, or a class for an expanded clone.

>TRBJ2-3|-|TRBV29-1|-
CSVEDTITDTQYF
TGCAGCGTTGAGGACACCATCACAGATACGCAGTATTTT
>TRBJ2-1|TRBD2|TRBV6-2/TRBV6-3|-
CASSSAFLAGGYNEQFF
TGTGCCAGCAGTTCCGCCTTCTTAGCGGGAGGTTACAATGAGCAGTTCTTC
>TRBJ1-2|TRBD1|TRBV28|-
CASRSGGANYGYTF
TGTGCCAGCAGGTCAGGGGGTGCTAACTATGGCTACACCTTC
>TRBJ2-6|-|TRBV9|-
CASSVATVSSGANVLTF
TGTGCCAGCAGCGTAGCGACTGTCAGCTCTGGGGCCAACGTCCTGACTTTC
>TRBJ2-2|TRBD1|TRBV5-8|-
CASSSSDRGLAGELFF
TGTGCCAGCAGCTCTTCGGACAGGGGGCTTGCCGGGGAGCTGTTTTTT
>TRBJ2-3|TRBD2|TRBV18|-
CASSPGASGIGTDTQYF
TGTGCCAGCTCACCAGGGGCTAGCGGGATTGGCACAGATACGCAGTATTTT
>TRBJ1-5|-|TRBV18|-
CASSQGISGQPQHF
TGTGCCAGCTCACAGGGGATTTCGGGTCAGCCCCAGCATTTT
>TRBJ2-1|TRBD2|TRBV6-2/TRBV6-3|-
CASSQGLNNEQFF
TGTGCCAGCAGTCAGGGACTAAACAATGAGCAGTTCTTC
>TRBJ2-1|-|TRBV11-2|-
CASRWTAEGNEQFF
TGTGCCAGCAGATGGACGGCCGAGGGCAATGAGCAGTTCTTC
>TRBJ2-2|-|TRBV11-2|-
CASSLVGGNTGELFF
TGTGCCAGCAGCTTAGTAGGAGGGAACACCGGGGAGCTGTTTTTT
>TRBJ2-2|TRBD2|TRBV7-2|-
CASSSYGRANTGELFF
TGTGCCAGCAGCTCATACGGGAGGGCAAACACCGGGGAGCTGTTTTTT
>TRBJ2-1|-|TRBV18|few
CASSPPSDSYNEQFF
TGTGCCAGCTCACCACCATCGGACAGCTACAATGAGCAGTTCTTC
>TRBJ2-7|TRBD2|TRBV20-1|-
CSAPTSVQQYF
TGCAGTGCGCCCACTAGCGTCCAGCAGTACTTC
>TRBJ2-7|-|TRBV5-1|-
CASSLGRDSAYEQYF
TGCGCCAGCAGCTTGGGACGGGACTCAGCCTACGAGCAGTACTTC
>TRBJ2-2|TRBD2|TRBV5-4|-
CASSSLAGGTGELFF
TGTGCCAGCAGCTCGCTAGCGGGAGGTACCGGGGAGCTGTTTTTT
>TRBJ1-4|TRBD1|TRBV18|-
CASSLGQGLNEKLFF
TGTGCCAGCTCACTGGGACAGGGTCTTAATGAAAAACTGTTTTTT
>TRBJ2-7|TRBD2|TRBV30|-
CAWTGGVEQYF
TGTGCCTGGACGGGAGGCGTCGAGCAGTACTTC
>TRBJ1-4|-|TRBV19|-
CASSPRREDEKLFF
TGTGCCAGTAGTCCGCGTAGGGAGGATGAAAAACTGTTTTTT
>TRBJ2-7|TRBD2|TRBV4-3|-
CASSQEFASGSYEQYF
TGCGCCAGCAGCCAAGAGTTCGCTAGCGGGAGCTACGAGCAGTACTTC
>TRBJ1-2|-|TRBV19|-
CASSPDSHYGYTF
TGTGCCAGTAGTCCGGACAGCCACTATGGCTACACCTTC
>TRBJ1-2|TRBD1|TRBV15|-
CATSRDRGHYGYTF
TGTGCCACCAGCAGAGACAGGGGGCACTATGGCTACACCTTC
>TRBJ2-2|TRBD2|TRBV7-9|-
CASSLWLAVKNTGELFF
TGTGCCAGCAGCTTATGGCTAGCGGTTAAGAACACCGGGGAGCTGTTTTTT
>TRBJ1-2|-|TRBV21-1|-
CASSIHRRGGSANYGYTF
TGTGCCAGCAGCATACATCGACGAGGGGGCAGTGCAAACTATGGCTACACCTTC
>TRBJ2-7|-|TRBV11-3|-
CASSLDLTGGEQYF
TGTGCCAGCAGCTTAGATCTGACCGGAGGCGAGCAGTACTTC
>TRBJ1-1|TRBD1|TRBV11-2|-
CASSPTGETEAFF
TGTGCCAGCAGCCCGACAGGGGAAACTGAAGCTTTCTTT
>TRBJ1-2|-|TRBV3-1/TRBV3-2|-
CASSQDSRPRRDGYTF
TGTGCCAGCAGCCAAGATAGCCGCCCCCGGCGGGATGGCTACACCTTC
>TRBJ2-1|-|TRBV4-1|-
CASSQEEDYNEQFF
TGCGCCAGCAGCCAAGAAGAGGACTACAATGAGCAGTTCTTC
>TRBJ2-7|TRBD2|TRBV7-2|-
CASSLLAGATYEQYF
TGTGCCAGCAGCTTATTAGCGGGGGCTACCTACGAGCAGTACTTC
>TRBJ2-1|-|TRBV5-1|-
CASSSDRDNEQFF
TGCGCCAGCAGCTCGGACAGAGACAATGAGCAGTTCTTC
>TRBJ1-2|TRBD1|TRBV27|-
CASSWSGGAGYGYTF
TGTGCCAGCAGTTGGTCAGGGGGCGCAGGGTATGGCTACACCTTC
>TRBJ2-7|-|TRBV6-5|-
CASSGRGRRAFEQYF
TGTGCCAGCAGCGGAAGGGGCAGACGGGCTTTCGAGCAGTACTTC
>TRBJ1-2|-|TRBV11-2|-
CASSLGQVNNYGYTF
TGTGCCAGCAGCTTAGGCCAGGTTAACAACTATGGCTACACCTTC
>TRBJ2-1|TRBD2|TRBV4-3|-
CASSQDTTRGSNPNEQFF
TGCGCCAGCAGCCAAGATACGACGCGGGGGAGTAATCCCAATGAGCAGTTCTTC
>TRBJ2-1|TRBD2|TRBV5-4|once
CASSSGTSGRINYEQFF
TGTGCCAGCAGCTCCGGGACTAGCGGGAGAATAAACTATGAGCAGTTCTTC
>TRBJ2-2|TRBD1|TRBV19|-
CASCKGQHTGELFF
TGTGCCAGCTGCAAGGGACAGCACACCGGGGAGCTGTTTTTT
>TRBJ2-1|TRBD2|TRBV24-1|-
CATSDSTGTSVGNEQFF
TGTGCCACCAGTGACTCGACCGGGACTAGCGTCGGCAATGAGCAGTTCTTC
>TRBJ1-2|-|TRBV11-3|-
CASSLGQANYGYTF
TGTGCCAGCAGCTTAGGACAGGCTAACTATGGCTACACCTTC
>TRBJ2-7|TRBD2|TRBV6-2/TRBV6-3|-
CASSAGTSGTAAYEQYF
TGTGCCAGCAGTGCCGGGACTAGCGGGACGGCGGCGTACGAGCAGTACTTC
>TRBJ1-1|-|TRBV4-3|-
CASSQDSELEAFF
TGCGCCAGCAGCCAAGATAGCGAACTAGAAGCTTTCTTT
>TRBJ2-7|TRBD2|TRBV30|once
CAWSVTSGPYEQYF
TGTGCCTGGAGTGTGACTAGCGGACCCTACGAGCAGTACTTC
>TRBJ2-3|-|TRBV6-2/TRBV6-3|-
CASSYFRSTDTQYF
TGTGCCAGCAGTTACTTTCGGAGCACAGATACGCAGTATTTT
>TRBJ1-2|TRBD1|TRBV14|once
CASRGQGAIGYTF
TGTGCCAGCAGAGGACAGGGGGCGATAGGCTACACCTTC
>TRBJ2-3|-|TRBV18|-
CASSPRMRSGTDTQYF
TGTGCCAGCTCACCACGTATGAGGAGCGGTACAGATACGCAGTATTTT
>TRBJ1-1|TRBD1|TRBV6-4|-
CASKEDRANTEAFF
TGTGCCAGCAAGGAGGACAGGGCGAACACTGAAGCTTTCTTT
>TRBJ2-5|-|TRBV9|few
CASSVNIQETQYF
TGTGCCAGCAGTGTAAATATCCAAGAGACCCAGTACTTC
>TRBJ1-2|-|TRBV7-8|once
CASPNSLNYGYTF
TGTGCCAGCCCTAACAGTCTAAACTATGGCTACACCTTC
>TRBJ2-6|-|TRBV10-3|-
CAISVGHLSGANVLTF
TGTGCCATCAGTGTGGGACATCTCTCTGGGGCCAACGTCCTGACTTTC
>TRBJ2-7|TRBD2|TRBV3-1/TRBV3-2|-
CASSTGLAEIYEQYF
TGTGCCAGCTCGACAGGACTAGCGGAAATTTACGAGCAGTACTTC
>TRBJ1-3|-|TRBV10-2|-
CASSEIEGAGNTIYF
TGCGCCAGCAGTGAGATTGAGGGAGCCGGAAACACCATATATTTT
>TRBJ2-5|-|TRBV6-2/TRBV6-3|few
CASSSLAEQETQYF
TGTGCCAGCAGCTCGTTAGCGGAACAAGAGACCCAGTACTTC
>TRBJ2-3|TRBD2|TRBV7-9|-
CASSLTSGSDTQYF
TGTGCCAGCAGCCTAACTAGCGGTTCAGATACGCAGTATTTT
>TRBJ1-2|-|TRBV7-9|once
CASSLEWSKRGYTF
TGTGCCAGCAGCTTAGAATGGTCAAAGAGGGGCTACACCTTC
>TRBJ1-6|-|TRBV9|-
CASSHEQGNYNSPLHF
TGTGCCAGCAGCCATGAGCAGGGGAACTATAATTCACCCCTCCACTTT
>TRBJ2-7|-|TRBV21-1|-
CARPPPLAGVGYEQYF
TGTGCCAGGCCTCCCCCTTTAGCGGGAGTTGGCTACGAGCAGTACTTC
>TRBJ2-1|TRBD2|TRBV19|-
CASSIDAAGGQNEQFF
TGTGCCAGTAGTATAGACGCAGCGGGAGGGCAGAATGAGCAGTTCTTC
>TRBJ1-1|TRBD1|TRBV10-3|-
CAISGGQGAGTEAFF
TGTGCCATCAGTGGAGGACAGGGGGCTGGAACTGAAGCTTTCTTT
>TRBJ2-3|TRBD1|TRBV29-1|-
CSARDRGPDTQYF
TGCAGCGCCCGGGACAGGGGACCAGATACGCAGTATTTT
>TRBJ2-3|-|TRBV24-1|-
CATRDTNTDTQYF
TGTGCCACCAGGGACACCAACACAGATACGCAGTATTTT
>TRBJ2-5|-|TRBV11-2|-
CASSLSETQYF
TGTGCCAGCAGCCTTTCGGAGACCCAGTACTTC
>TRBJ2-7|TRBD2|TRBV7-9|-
CASRIQRASGSYEQYF
TGTGCCAGCAGGATACAACGGGCTAGCGGGAGTTACGAGCAGTACTTC